The 17 T cell receptor beta chains reported below all come from one sample, sequenced in a study of CD8 T cells in acute hepatitis C reinfection listed by TCRdb under 2021. Library preparation used the immunoSEQ multiplex PCR assay. Here the immuneACCESS table is served through TCRdb, limited to in-frame sequences with V and J called. Missing clones are a known gap in these copies; in checked studies unresolved V genes cover under half, and the rest lacks a known reason. In this sample the table shows about 38,000 clones, about 83% of which occur a single time. The leading ten clones occupy more than 0.4% of the sample. The sample's time point label, decoded: naive CD8 control sorted from an acute-time-point sample. Sequenced input: naive CD8+ T cells from PBMCs. The cell subset or site label of this sample denotes: sorted total naive CD45RO-negative CD8+ T cells. The receptors were gathered from a young man with chronic hepatitis C.

The chain joins TRBV30 to TRBJ1-5; maybe TRBD1 (5 bases). V lost 0 bases and J 3 bases, leaving 12 bases between the germline ends. The CDR3 runs 15 residues. Germline assignment: CDR1 GTSNPN and CDR2 SVGIG (reference sequence). The CDR3 loop reads CAWSVGTAVNQPQHF. CDR3 DNA sequence: TGTGCCTGGAGTGTTGGGACTGCCGTCAATCAGCCCCAGCATTTT.

In DNA form, the CDR3 reads TGCAGCGTTGAAGAAACCACAGATACGCAGTATTTT. Translated, it gives CSVEETTDTQYF. The chain combines TRBV29-1 with TRBJ2-3, with D hard to call. Per the germline V gene, CDR1 is SQVTM and CDR2 is ANQGSEA. This CDR3 is 12 amino acids long. V dropped 0 bases and J dropped 2 bases, with 3 bases sitting between them.

A few counts support this clone. This chain joins TRBV18 and TRBJ1-5, with TRBD1 matching over 10 bases. The CDR3 is 15 residues long. Germline V gene data show CDR1 as KGHSH and CDR2 as LQKENI. V gave up 5 bases and J gave up 7 bases; unmatched junction bases: 8. This CDR3 reads CASSAGTGVVQPQHF. The CDR3 bases are TGTGCCAGCTCAGCCGGGACAGGGGTCGTCCAGCCCCAGCATTTT.

The chain links TRBV7-6 to TRBJ2-1; 9 bases agree with TRBD2. With 4 bases clipped from V and 6 bases from J, the junction kept 7 bases outside the gene matches. This CDR3 is built from 15 residues. Germline loops: CDR1 SGHVS, CDR2 FNYEAQ. The chain's CDR3 is CASSSLAGTGNEQFF. CDR3 nucleotides: TGTGCCAGCAGCTCTCTAGCGGGAACGGGCAATGAGCAGTTCTTC. Full variable domain (outside the CDR3, taken from reference TRBV7-6 and TRBJ2-1): GAGVSQSPRYKVTKRGQDVALRCDPISGHVSLYWYRQALGQGPEFLTYFNYEAQQDKSGLPNDRFSAERPEGSISTLTIQRTEQRDSAMYRCASSSLAGTGNEQFFGPGTRLTVL.

To note about this clone: The same CDR3 arises from other DNA sequences in this sample as well. The CDR3 sequence: CSVAGDYGYTF. For the CDR3, the DNA is TGCAGCGTTGCGGGGGACTATGGCTACACCTTC. The chain combines TRBV29-1 with TRBJ1-2; tentative D call: TRBD1 (5 bases). CDR1 SQVTM and CDR2 ANQGSEA come from the germline V gene. V lost 4 bases and J 3 bases, leaving 6 bases between the germline ends. CDR3 size: 11 residues.

The V call is TRBV19, the J call TRBJ2-7; 8 nucleotides align to TRBD1. Germline V gene data show CDR1 as LNHDA and CDR2 as SQIVND (reference sequence). V was pared by 3 bases and J by 4 bases, with 5 bases of the junction left unmatched. The CDR3 has 14 amino acids. The CDR3 protein is CASSIEDRDYEQYF. The CDR3 DNA reads as TGTGCCAGTAGTATTGAGGACAGGGATTACGAGCAGTACTTC.

The genes are TRBV5-1 and TRBJ2-7; 8 bases are a match to TRBD1. V gave up 4 bases and J gave up 3 bases; unmatched junction bases: 9. Germline values: CDR1 SGHRS, CDR2 YFSETQ. This CDR3 has 15 residues. The CDR3 sequence: CASSHESGGFYEQYF. DNA of the CDR3: TGCGCCAGCAGCCACGAATCAGGGGGCTTCTACGAGCAGTACTTC.

The chain joins TRBV5-4 to TRBJ2-1; maybe TRBD2 (5 bases). The CDR3 contains 16 residues. Germline CDR1 and CDR2: SGHNT and YYREEE (reference sequence). V shed 3 bases and J shed 0 bases, with 13 bases lying between them. The CDR3 DNA follows: TGTGCCAGCAGCTCCTTAGCGTCTAGCTCCTACAATGAGCAGTTCTTC. As protein: CASSSLASSSYNEQFF.

In its sample, this clone was seen a few times. V is TRBV19 and J is TRBJ2-2; TRBD2 aligns across 12 bases. Germline V gene data show CDR1 as LNHDA and CDR2 as SQIVND (reference sequence). Trimming took 3 bases from V and 7 from J; bases not matched to a gene: 0. The CDR3 length is 14 residues. Here the CDR3 DNA reads TGTGCCAGTAGTATGGGACTAGCGGGCGGGGAGCTGTTTTTT. As protein: CASSMGLAGGELFF.

The V call is TRBV6-5, the J call TRBJ2-5, with D possibly called TRBD1 or TRBD2 (5 bases each). V was pared by 0 bases and J by 5 bases, with 16 bases between. This CDR3 comprises 16 residues. CDR1 MNHEY and CDR2 SVGAGI come from the germline V gene. The CDR3 nucleotides are TGTGCCAGCAGTTACTCGACCGGGGCAAATTTGGAGACCCAGTACTTC. It translates to CASSYSTGANLETQYF.

The rearrangement links TRBV29-1 to TRBJ2-1; 8 bases agree with TRBD1. With 1 base clipped from V and 16 bases from J, the junction kept 12 bases outside the gene matches. Looked up from germline, CDR1 is SQVTM and CDR2 is ANQGSEA. The CDR3 loop spans 13 amino acids. CDR3 nucleotides: TGCAGCGTTGAAGTTTTGGAGTCGGACAGGGTTTTCTTC. Translation: CSVEVLESDRVFF.

This clone was detected a few times. The chain employs TRBV15 and TRBJ1-6; 10 bases are shared with TRBD1. Trimming removed 5 bases from V and 10 bases from J; junction bases left unmatched: 5. The CDR3 loop spans 14 amino acids. The germline CDR1 and CDR2 sequences are LNHNV and YYDKDF (reference sequence). The CDR3 coding sequence is TGTGCCACCAGCGGGGACAGGGGTAACTCACCCCTCCACTTT. Translating gives CATSGDRGNSPLHF.

This chain connects TRBV7-9 to TRBJ2-2; D may match TRBD1 or TRBD2 (5 bases each). V gave up 5 bases and J gave up 6 bases, with 13 bases separating them. The CDR3 is 14 residues long. Per germline, CDR1 SEHNR and CDR2 FQNEAQ (reference sequence). The CDR3: CASSPPEGPGELFF. CDR3 coding DNA: TGTGCCAGCAGCCCGCCAGAGGGACCCGGGGAGCTGTTTTTT.

The chain couples TRBV4-2 to TRBJ1-2, with 9 positions matching TRBD1. This CDR3 is 14 amino acids long. Per the germline V gene, CDR1 is LGHNA and CDR2 is YNFKEQ. The junction had 1 base not matched to a gene; V was cut back by 4 bases and J by 1 base. The DNA of the CDR3 is TGTGCCAGCAGCCTGACAGGGGGTAACTATGGCTACACCTTC. The encoded protein is CASSLTGGNYGYTF.

This sequence joins TRBV27 and TRBJ2-1; 16 bases fit TRBD2. The CDR3 consists of 15 residues. Germline assignment: CDR1 MNHEY and CDR2 SMNVEV (reference sequence). The V and J ends lost 4 bases and 9 bases, in that order; junction bases with no gene match: 3. CDR3 residues: CASSSGTSGRGEQFF. CDR3 nucleotides: TGTGCCAGCAGTTCTGGGACTAGCGGGAGGGGTGAGCAGTTCTTC.

The chain is built from TRBV19 and TRBJ2-7; 9 bases map to TRBD2. V was pared by 3 bases and J by 4 bases, with 7 bases of the junction left unmatched. The CDR3 contains 15 residues. Germline V gene lookup returns CDR1 LNHDA and CDR2 SQIVND (reference sequence). The CDR3 nucleotides read TGTGCCAGTAGTATGGGTAGCGGGAGCCATTACGAGCAGTACTTC. Translation gives CASSMGSGSHYEQYF.

This chain joins TRBV27 and TRBJ1-1; D is ambiguous. The V gene's germline CDR1 is MNHEY and CDR2 SMNVEV (reference sequence). V was trimmed by 0 bases and J by 2 bases, leaving 10 bases between them. This CDR3 contains 15 residues. CDR3 bases: TGTGCCAGCAGTTTATCGCCGGGAACCAACACTGAAGCTTTCTTT. Its translation: CASSLSPGTNTEAFF.